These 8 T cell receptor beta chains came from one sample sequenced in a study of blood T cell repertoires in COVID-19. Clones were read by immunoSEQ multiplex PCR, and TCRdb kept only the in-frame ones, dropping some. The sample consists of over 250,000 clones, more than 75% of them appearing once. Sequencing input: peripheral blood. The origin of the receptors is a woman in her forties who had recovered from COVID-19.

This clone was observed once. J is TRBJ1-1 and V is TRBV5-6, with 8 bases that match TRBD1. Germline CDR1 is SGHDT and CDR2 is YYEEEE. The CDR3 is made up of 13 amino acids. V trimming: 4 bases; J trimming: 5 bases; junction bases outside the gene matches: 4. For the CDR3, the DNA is TGTGCCAGCAGCCCGGACAGGGAGACTGAAGCTTTCTTT. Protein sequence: CASSPDRETEAFF.

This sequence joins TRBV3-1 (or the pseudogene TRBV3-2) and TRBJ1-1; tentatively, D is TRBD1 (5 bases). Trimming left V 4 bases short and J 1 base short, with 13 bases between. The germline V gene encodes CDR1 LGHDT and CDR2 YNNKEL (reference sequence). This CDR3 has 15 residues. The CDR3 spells CASSRRDPKNTEAFF. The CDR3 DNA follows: TGTGCCAGCAGCCGGCGGGACCCAAAGAACACTGAAGCTTTCTTT.

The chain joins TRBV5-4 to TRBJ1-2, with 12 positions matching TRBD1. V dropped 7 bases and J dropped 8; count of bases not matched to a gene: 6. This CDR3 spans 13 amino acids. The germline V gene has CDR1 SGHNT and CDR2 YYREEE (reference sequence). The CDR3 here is CASSGQGARGYTF. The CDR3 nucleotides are TGTGCCAGCTCGGGACAGGGGGCGCGGGGCTACACCTTC.

The CDR3 nucleotides read TGCAGCGTTGAGAGGGCGGGGACCTACGAGCAGTACTTC. This sequence encodes CSVERAGTYEQYF. This chain connects TRBV29-1 to TRBJ2-7, with D possibly matching TRBD2 (6 bases). There are 13 residues in the CDR3. CDR1 is SQVTM and CDR2 is ANQGSEA in the germline V gene. Trimming took 3 bases from V and 2 from J, leaving 11 bases between them.

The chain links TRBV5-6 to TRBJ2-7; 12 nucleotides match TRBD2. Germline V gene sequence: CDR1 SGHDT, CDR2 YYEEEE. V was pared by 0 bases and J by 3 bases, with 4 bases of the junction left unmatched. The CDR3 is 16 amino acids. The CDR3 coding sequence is TGTGCCAGCAGCTTGGCCCGACTAGCGGGAGTCTACGAGCAGTACTTC. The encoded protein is CASSLARLAGVYEQYF.

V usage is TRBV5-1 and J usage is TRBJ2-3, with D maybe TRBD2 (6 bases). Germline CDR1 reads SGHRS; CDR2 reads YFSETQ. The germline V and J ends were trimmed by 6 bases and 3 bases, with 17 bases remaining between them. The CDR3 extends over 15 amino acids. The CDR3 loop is CASTRRGERTDTQYF. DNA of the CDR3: TGCGCCAGCACCCGCCGCGGGGAAAGGACAGATACGCAGTATTTT. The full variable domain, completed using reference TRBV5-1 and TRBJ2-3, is KAGVTQTPRYLIKTRGQQVTLSCSPISGHRSVSWYQQTPGQGLQFLFEYFSETQRNKGNFPGRFSGRQFSNSRSEMNVSTLELGDSALYLCASTRRGERTDTQYFGPGTRLTVL.

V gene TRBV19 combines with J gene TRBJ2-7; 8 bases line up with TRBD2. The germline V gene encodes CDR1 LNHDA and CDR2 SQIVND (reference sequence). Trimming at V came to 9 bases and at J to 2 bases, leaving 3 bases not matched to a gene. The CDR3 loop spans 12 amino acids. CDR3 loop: CASGGAAYEQYF. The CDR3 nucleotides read TGTGCCAGCGGGGGGGCGGCCTACGAGCAGTACTTC.

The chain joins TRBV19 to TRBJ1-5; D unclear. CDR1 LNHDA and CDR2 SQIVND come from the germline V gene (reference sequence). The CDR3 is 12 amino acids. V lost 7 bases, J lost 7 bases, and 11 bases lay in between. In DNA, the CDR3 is TGTGCCAGTAATCCGGGGAGGCAGCCCCAGCATTTT. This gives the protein CASNPGRQPQHF. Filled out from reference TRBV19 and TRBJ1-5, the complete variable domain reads DGGITQSPKYLFRKEGQNVTLSCEQNLNHDAMYWYRQDPGQGLRLIYYSQIVNDFQKGDIAEGYSVSREKKESFPLTVTSAQKNPTAFYLCASNPGRQPQHFGDGTRLSIL.